This T cell receptor beta chain was identified during a study of CD8 T cells in ankylosing spondylitis. Study observations and caveats: Among TCR beta sequences, a motif of 7 to 9 highly homologous variants appeared characteristic of ankylosing spondylitis blood. In ankylosing spondylitis patients, matched synovial fluid reportedly showed significant enrichment of disease-linked clones. In synovial fluid and blood from reactive arthritis, some motif variants were previously reported.

Points on this clonotype: Its antigen remains unknown.

Trimming cost V 3 bases and J 5 bases; bases outside gene matches: 4. Germline V CDR1 and CDR2: KGHSH, LQKENI. This CDR3 region has 15 residues. From the 5' RACE reads, TCRdb called clonotypes with MiXCR, one entry per CDR3 protein. The profile shows around 280,000 distinct CDR3 sequences, around 20% of them singletons. The receptor was derived from a male donor with ankylosing spondylitis or in good health (not recorded which). What was sequenced was blood, either unsorted or a sorted T cell fraction (not recorded which). The rearrangement uses TRBV18 and TRBJ2-1, with TRBD2 matching 10 bases. This CDR3 reads CASSPTSGINNEQFF. The CDR3 coding sequence is TGTGCCAGCTCACCTACTAGCGGGATCAACAATGAGCAGTTCTTC.